The sequence of this T cell receptor beta chain was determined in a study of blood T cell repertoires in COVID-19 (dated by TCRdb to 2018 to 2020). Broadly, across the study: Samples covering the acute and convalescent phases of COVID-19 were provided by collaborators in the United States, Italy and Spain. The prospective study material was composed of cDNA or gDNA derived from T cells, B-cell-depleted T cells, or PBMCs. Subjects who had been exposed to COVID-19, were actively infected with it, or had recovered from it provided the deeply sampled blood TCRbeta repertoires that made up the dataset. The repertoires were made available in a free public database intended to serve as a resource for research on the immune response to SARS-CoV-2. The samples were drawn from two sources: the first 160 participants of the ongoing ImmuneRACE study, and 1,200 or so subjects contributed by 6 global collaborators. A de-identified subject ID, COVID-19 status, age in years and sex were almost always included in the sample metadata. Where available, HLA class I and class II types were taken from metadata supplied by the sample provider and were not determined by assay-based typing. What the research found in general, with its limitations: The amount of clinical and demographic metadata varied by source and participant and was provided uncurated.

In the germline V gene, CDR1 corresponds to SGHVS and CDR2 to FQNEAQ. From the cysteine through the phenylalanine, the CDR3 covers 16 amino acids. The kept DNA is CDR3 alone, 48 bases in frame from the first base. Here V drops 5 bases and J drops 5 bases, and the junction holds 14 bases not matched to any gene. The immunoSEQ Assay, a bias-controlled multiplex PCR, was used to amplify TCRbeta CDR3 regions from genomic DNA. Concerning the study's data processing: The number of nucleated cells in each sample was estimated from the amplification of reference gene primers within the assay. Sequence reads were collapsed and filtered to measure the absolute abundance of every unique TCRbeta CDR3 rearrangement. For each sample, productive Simpson clonality was calculated as the square root of Simpson's diversity index across productive rearrangements. Not all clones reach the TCRdb copy of this immuneACCESS table, which keeps in-frame sequences only. Checked studies attribute under half of the gap to unresolved V genes and leave the rest unexplained. V and J calls and clone size are copied from that table; D and trimming were computed from the DNA. Across this sample there are 250,000 to 350,000 clones, with more than 80% seen only once. 6.5% to 8% of the sample is held by the ten biggest clonotypes.

At one collaborating source in Seattle, patients were enrolled during active infection and were followed longitudinally through the course of disease. The collaborating institutions used their own protocols to collect whole blood in K2EDTA tubes. For TCRbeta analysis, collaborator samples were shipped as frozen whole blood, as isolated PBMCs, or as DNA extracted from either sample type. Worth noting for this clone: Its binding antigen is unknown. The record has no base qualities; no much larger clone is one base away.

The TCR sequence derives from a woman aged 25 to 39 with COVID-19, enrolled during active disease. This sequence uses TRBV7-8 and TRBJ2-5; TRBD2 aligns with 7 central bases. Sequencing was performed on peripheral blood. The CDR3 in this case is CASSPPSLAAVETQYF. The nucleotide sequence reads as follows: TGTGCCAGCAGCCCCCCGTCCCTAGCGGCGGTGGAGACCCAGTACTTC.